This TCR beta chain emerged from a study of cytomegalovirus exposure and HLA in healthy donors. At the level of the study: Prior work identified around 110 million unique TCR beta sequences in some 180 million T cells. Whole-study results and caveats: A later analysis showed HLA-associated TCR beta chains outstripping equally common others in clonal expansion.

The study ran its PCR with 60 Vbeta and 13 Jbeta primers. Some clones are missing from TCRdb's copy, which holds only in-frame ones; the method was immunoSEQ multiplex PCR. The table records roughly 180,000 clones, roughly four fifths of them present only once. Worth noting for this clone: Its specificity is not known.

This TCR came from a male donor in good health and CMV-seronegative. Sequencing was done on a sample of PBMCs.

This CDR3 is CASTPGGSSYNSPLHF. DNA of the CDR3: TGTGCCAGCACACCCGGGGGGAGCTCCTATAATTCACCCCTCCACTTT. The chain uses TRBV2 and TRBJ1-6; TRBD1 might be the D (5 bases). CDR1 and CDR2 (germline): SNHLY, FYNNEI. CDR3 size: 16 residues. The ends were cut back, 7 bases at V and 0 bases at J, with 13 bases in the middle. The full variable domain, its missing parts supplied by reference TRBV2 and TRBJ1-6, is EPEVTQTPSHQVTQMGQEVILRCVPISNHLYFYWYRQILGQKVEFLVSFYNNEISEKSEIFDDQFSVERPDGSNFTLKIRSTKLEDSAMYFCASTPGGSSYNSPLHFGNGTRLTVT.